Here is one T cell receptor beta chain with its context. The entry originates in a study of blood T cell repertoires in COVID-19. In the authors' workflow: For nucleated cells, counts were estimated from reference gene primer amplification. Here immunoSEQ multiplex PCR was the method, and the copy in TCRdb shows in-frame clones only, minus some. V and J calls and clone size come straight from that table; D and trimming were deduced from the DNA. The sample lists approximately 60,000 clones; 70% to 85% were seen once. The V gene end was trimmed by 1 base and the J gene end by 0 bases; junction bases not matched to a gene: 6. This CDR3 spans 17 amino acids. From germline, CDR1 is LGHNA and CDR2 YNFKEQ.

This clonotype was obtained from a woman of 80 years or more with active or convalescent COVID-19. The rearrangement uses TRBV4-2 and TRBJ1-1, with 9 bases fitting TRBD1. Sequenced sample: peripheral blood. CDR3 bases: TGTGCCAGCAGCCAAGGCGGGTGGACAGGGGTGAACACTGAAGCTTTCTTT. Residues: CASSQGGWTGVNTEAFF.